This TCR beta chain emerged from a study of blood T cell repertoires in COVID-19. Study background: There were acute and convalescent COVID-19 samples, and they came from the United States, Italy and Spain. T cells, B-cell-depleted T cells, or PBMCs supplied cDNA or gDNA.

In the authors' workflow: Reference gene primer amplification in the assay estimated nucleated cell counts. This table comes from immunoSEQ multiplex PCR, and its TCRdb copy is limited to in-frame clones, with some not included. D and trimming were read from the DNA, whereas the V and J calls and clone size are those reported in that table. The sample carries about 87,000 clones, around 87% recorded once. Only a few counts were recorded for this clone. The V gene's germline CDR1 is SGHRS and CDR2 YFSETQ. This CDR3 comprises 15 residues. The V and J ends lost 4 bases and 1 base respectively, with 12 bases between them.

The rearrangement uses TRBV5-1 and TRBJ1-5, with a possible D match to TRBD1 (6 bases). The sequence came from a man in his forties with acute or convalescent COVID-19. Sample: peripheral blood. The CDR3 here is CASSPSGQSNQPQHF. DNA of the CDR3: TGCGCCAGCAGCCCCTCCGGACAGAGCAATCAGCCCCAGCATTTT.